This T cell receptor (beta chain) is drawn from a study of blood T cell repertoires in COVID-19. The CDR3 is 14 residues long. V shed 4 bases and J shed 3 bases, with 14 bases lying between them. Germline V gene data show CDR1 as SGHDT and CDR2 as YYEEEE. In this sample, this clone turned up once. Sequenced by immunoSEQ multiplex PCR; TCRdb stores in-frame clones only, minus some. Among approximately 47,000 clones listed, under 95% were seen once. This receptor was identified in a man aged 70 or older with active COVID-19. The sequenced sample was peripheral blood. The chain recombines TRBV5-6 with TRBJ2-7; D possibly corresponds to TRBD1 (6 bases). The CDR3: CASSLEDRYYEQYF. Written as DNA, the CDR3 is TGTGCCAGCAGCCTGGAGGACAGATACTACGAGCAGTACTTC.